These 22 T cell receptor beta chains originate from one sample sequenced in a study of blood T cell repertoires in COVID-19. Repertoires were generated with immunoSEQ multiplex PCR, while TCRdb's copy carries only in-frame clones and drops some. Counted here are around 140,000 clones, about 86% occurring once; the ten biggest clones make up about 8%. The sample was peripheral blood. These receptors came from a woman in her sixties with active or convalescent COVID-19.

The V gene is TRBV7-2, the J gene TRBJ2-2, with 8 bases matching TRBD2. Germline V gene data show CDR1 as SGHTA and CDR2 as FQGNSA. CDR3 length equals 16 residues. The V gene end was trimmed by 5 bases and the J gene end by 1 base; junction bases not matched to a gene: 6. The CDR3 is CASSRNAGGNTGELFF. The CDR3 region has the DNA TGTGCCAGCAGCAGAAATGCGGGAGGGAACACCGGGGAGCTGTTTTTT. Full variable domain (outside the CDR3, taken from reference TRBV7-2 and TRBJ2-2): GAGVSQSPSNKVTEKGKDVELRCDPISGHTALYWYRQSLGQGLEFLIYFQGNSAPDKSGLPSDRFSAERTGGSVSTLTIQRTQQEDSAVYLCASSRNAGGNTGELFFGEGSRLTVL.

This clone was seen a handful of times. The chain is built from TRBV2 and TRBJ2-1; the D is unclear. The CDR3 is 11 residues long. V was cut by 8 bases and J by 10 bases, with 12 bases left in between. CDR1 SNHLY and CDR2 FYNNEI come from the germline V gene. CDR3 bases: TGTGCCAGCGCGCTAGAGCCGGAGCAGTTCTTC. Translating gives CASALEPEQFF.

The rearrangement joins TRBV7-2 to TRBJ1-6; D uncertain. Trimming left V 2 bases short and J 5 bases short, with 7 bases between. The CDR3 is 14 amino acids. Germline V gene sequence: CDR1 SGHTA, CDR2 FQGNSA. The CDR3 is CASSLYQDNSPLHF. The CDR3 DNA reads TGTGCCAGCAGCTTATATCAGGATAATTCACCCCTCCACTTT.

The chain couples TRBV10-3 to TRBJ1-1; TRBD1 matches 9 bases. The CDR3 runs to 19 residues. Germline trimming cut 0 bases from V and 1 base from J; bases unmatched to any gene: 12. Per germline, CDR1 ENHRY and CDR2 SYGVKD. The CDR3 DNA follows: TGTGCCATCAGTGAGTCGATGGGAGGACAGGGGCGATGGAACACTGAAGCTTTCTTT. It codes for CAISESMGGQGRWNTEAFF.

Only one count was recorded for this clone. J is TRBJ2-1 and V is TRBV4-3; D is uncertain. Trimming removed 0 bases from V and 4 bases from J, with 7 bases in between. Germline V gene sequence: CDR1 LGHNA, CDR2 YSLEER. The CDR3 has 14 amino acids. DNA of the CDR3: TGCGCCAGCAGCCAAGATTACCAGTACAATGAGCAGTTCTTC. Translated, it gives CASSQDYQYNEQFF.

V and J are TRBV11-1 and TRBJ2-7; D call uncertain. CDR3 length equals 14 residues. The V end was cut by 5 bases, the J end by 2 bases, with 13 bases between. Germline V gene data show CDR1 as SGHAT and CDR2 as FQDESV (reference sequence). CDR3 residues: CASSPPLSTYEQYF. The CDR3 bases are TGTGCCAGCAGCCCCCCACTTTCGACCTACGAGCAGTACTTC.

The rearrangement uses TRBV5-1 and TRBJ1-2, with D possibly matching TRBD1 (5 bases). The CDR3 is 13 amino acids. V lost 1 base and J 6 bases, leaving 10 bases between the germline ends. Germline CDR1 SGHRS, CDR2 YFSETQ. The CDR3 DNA is TGCGCCAGCAGCTTGCAAACAGGAGATGGCTACACCTTC. Translation: CASSLQTGDGYTF.

The rearrangement joins TRBV6-5 to TRBJ1-1; TRBD1 agrees at 7 bases. Looked up from germline, CDR1 is MNHEY and CDR2 is SVGAGI. The CDR3 has 15 residues. J gave up 5 bases and V 2 bases, and 8 bases lay outside the gene matches. CDR3 bases: TGTGCCAGCAGTTACGAGAAGGGGGCGAGAACTGAAGCTTTCTTT. Encoded protein: CASSYEKGARTEAFF.

The rearrangement joins TRBV5-1 to TRBJ2-6; perhaps TRBD2 as D (6 bases). This CDR3 region has 19 residues. The germline V gene encodes CDR1 SGHRS and CDR2 YFSETQ. Deletions cut 1 base from V and 0 bases from J, with 17 bases between. DNA of the CDR3: TGCGCCAGCAGCTTGTGGGGGGACGGCGAATTCTCTGGGGCCAACGTCCTGACTTTC. Protein product: CASSLWGDGEFSGANVLTF.

This clone has ten or more counts. The chain links TRBV7-8 to TRBJ1-2; 8 bases are a match to TRBD1. Germline V lookup: CDR1 SGHVS, CDR2 FQNEAQ. This CDR3 region has 15 residues. V shed 3 bases, J shed 6 bases, and the junction held 9 bases outside the gene matches. CDR3 loop: CASSLQGATRDGYTF. Here the CDR3 DNA reads TGTGCCAGCAGCTTGCAGGGGGCCACGAGGGATGGCTACACCTTC.

In this sample, this clone turned up a few times. The chain combines TRBV4-2 with TRBJ1-4; D is undetermined. The CDR3 runs 17 residues. The V end was cut by 2 bases, the J end by 5 bases, with 18 bases between. CDR1 is LGHNA and CDR2 is YNFKEQ in the germline V gene. This CDR3 reads CASSQLPSGIANEKLFF. The CDR3 DNA reads as TGTGCCAGCAGCCAATTACCCTCGGGGATAGCGAATGAAAAACTGTTTTTT.

This clone was picked up one time. The gene calls are TRBV2 and TRBJ2-7; 9 nucleotides align to TRBD1. Trimming removed 7 bases from V and 2 bases from J; junction bases left unmatched: 12. The CDR3 totals 16 residues. The germline V gene encodes CDR1 SNHLY and CDR2 FYNNEI. For the CDR3, the DNA is TGTGCCAGCAATTTCCCGAGGACAGGGGACACCTACGAGCAGTACGTC. Protein sequence: CASNFPRTGDTYEQYV.

This chain links TRBV12-3 or TRBV12-4 with TRBJ1-2; D not certain. The CDR3 is made up of 13 amino acids. The V end lost 6 bases, the J end lost 2 bases, and 10 bases lay between the germline ends. The CDR3: CASSPSRNYGYTF. In DNA form, the CDR3 reads TGTGCCAGCAGCCCGTCCAGAAACTATGGCTACACCTTC.

The chain employs TRBV10-1 and TRBJ2-3; D is perhaps TRBD2 (7 bases). CDR3 length: 14 residues. Trimming removed 5 bases from V and 0 bases from J, with 9 bases in between. Germline V gene data show CDR1 as WNHNN and CDR2 as SYGVQD (reference sequence). This chain's CDR3 is CASSRGASTDTQYF. The DNA for the CDR3 is TGCGCCAGCAGTCGGGGGGCTAGCACAGATACGCAGTATTTT.

The genes are TRBV7-2 and TRBJ1-3; 7 bases fit TRBD1. The V gene's germline CDR1 is SGHTA and CDR2 FQGNSA. There are 14 residues in the CDR3. Losses at the gene ends were 0 bases for V and 7 bases for J; bases not matched to a gene: 3. The CDR3 reads CASSLARRGNTIYF. Written as DNA, the CDR3 is TGTGCCAGCAGCTTAGCGCGCAGGGGGAACACCATATATTTT.

The chain joins TRBV19 to TRBJ2-3, with 8 bases matching TRBD1. Per the germline V gene, CDR1 is LNHDA and CDR2 is SQIVND (reference sequence). The CDR3 covers 15 residues. The V segment lost 4 bases and the J segment 5 bases; nucleotides outside the gene matches: 8. The CDR3 here is CASSTPGTGRDTQYF. The CDR3 region has the DNA TGTGCCAGTAGTACCCCCGGGACAGGTAGAGATACGCAGTATTTT. Combining the CDR3 with reference TRBV19 and TRBJ2-3 gives the whole variable domain DGGITQSPKYLFRKEGQNVTLSCEQNLNHDAMYWYRQDPGQGLRLIYYSQIVNDFQKGDIAEGYSVSREKKESFPLTVTSAQKNPTAFYLCASSTPGTGRDTQYFGPGTRLTVL.

The rearrangement links TRBV27 to TRBJ1-1; 7 bases are shared with TRBD1. Germline V gives CDR1 MNHEY, CDR2 SMNVEV (reference sequence). The CDR3 covers 13 residues. V shed 8 bases and J 4 bases; nucleotides not matched to a gene: 7. The CDR3 reads CASVNRGGTEAFF. DNA for the CDR3: TGTGCCAGCGTAAACAGGGGTGGCACTGAAGCTTTCTTT.

This sequence joins TRBV7-9 and TRBJ2-7, with 12 nucleotides matching TRBD2. CDR1 and CDR2 from the germline V gene are SEHNR and FQNEAQ (reference sequence). The V gene end was trimmed by 5 bases and the J gene end by 3 bases; junction bases not matched to a gene: 2. The CDR3 sequence is 14 residues long. CDR3 sequence: CASSASGGDYEQYV. CDR3 sequence (DNA): TGTGCCAGCAGCGCTAGCGGGGGGGACTACGAGCAGTACGTC.

This chain links TRBV30 with TRBJ2-1; TRBD2 is a possible D gene (5 bases). V lost 0 bases and J lost 7, with 16 bases in between. In germline, CDR1 is GTSNPN, CDR2 SVGIG (reference sequence). CDR3 length: 15 amino acids. CDR3 region: CAWSVRELVFNEQFF. In nucleotides, the CDR3 is TGTGCCTGGAGTGTACGGGAATTGGTGTTTAATGAGCAGTTCTTC.

The chain couples TRBV2 to TRBJ1-1; 7 bases match TRBD1. V dropped 4 bases and J dropped 4; count of bases not matched to a gene: 3. Germline values: CDR1 SNHLY, CDR2 FYNNEI. This CDR3 comprises 13 residues. DNA of the CDR3: TGTGCCAGCAGTGTGACAGGGACCACTGAAGCTTTCTTT. Encoded protein: CASSVTGTTEAFF.

Comments on this clone: This specimen includes other DNA sequences encoding the same CDR3. The chain couples TRBV19 to TRBJ2-7, with 9 positions matching TRBD1. V was pared by 6 bases and J by 3 bases, with 0 bases of the junction left unmatched. Per the germline V gene, CDR1 is LNHDA and CDR2 is SQIVND (reference sequence). The CDR3 consists of 12 residues. This CDR3 is CASRDRGYEQYF. CDR3 bases: TGTGCCAGTAGGGACAGGGGCTACGAGCAGTACTTC.

CDR3 sequence reads: CASTLGANYGYTF. CDR3 in DNA: TGTGCCAGCACCCTAGGGGCAAACTATGGCTACACCTTC. The J gene is TRBJ1-2, the V gene TRBV5-6; weak D call: TRBD1 (5 bases). CDR3 size: 13 residues. Trimming stripped 6 bases from V and 2 bases from J, with 11 bases between. The germline gives CDR1 SGHDT, CDR2 YYEEEE.